Listed below are T cell receptor beta chains from one sample, sequenced in a study of Graves' ophthalmopathy and Graves' hyperthyroidism. TCRdb used MiXCR to reprocess the multiplex PCR reads, holding one entry per CDR3 protein. The sample has 740,000 or so distinct CDR3 sequences, roughly 40% seen once; the top ten hold 44%. Sequenced: peripheral blood. These receptors were collected from an adult man with Graves' ophthalmopathy. The CDR3 runs from the conserved cysteine through the conserved F or W. D genes are given only for firm matches. For some rows the clone size is stated as once, few or many, or as a class when expanded; others skip it.

cdr3_nt: TGTGCCAGTAGTCTGACGGGTGTGAATTCACCCCTCCACTTT; cdr3_aa: CASSLTGVNSPLHF; clone_size: many; d_call: NA; v_call: TRBV19; j_call: TRBJ1-6
cdr3_nt: TGTGCCAGCAGCTTAATCCAGGGGGGGTCCTACGAGCAGTACTTC; cdr3_aa: CASSLIQGGSYEQYF; clone_size: NA; d_call: NA; v_call: TRBV11-1; j_call: TRBJ2-7
cdr3_nt: TGTGTCAGCCTAGAGGACGGCTCCTACGAGCAGTACTTC; cdr3_aa: CVSLEDGSYEQYF; clone_size: NA; d_call: NA; v_call: TRBV6-1; j_call: TRBJ2-7
cdr3_nt: TGCAGTGCCTCAGAACAGGGAAGTGCCTATAATTCACCCCTCCACTTT; cdr3_aa: CSASEQGSAYNSPLHF; clone_size: NA; d_call: NA; v_call: TRBV20-1; j_call: TRBJ1-6
cdr3_nt: TGTGCCAGCAGCTTAGTCACGGGAGCGGGCCAAGAGACCCAGTACTTC; cdr3_aa: CASSLVTGAGQETQYF; clone_size: NA; d_call: NA; v_call: TRBV7-7; j_call: TRBJ2-5
cdr3_nt: TGCAGCGTTGTAGGGCAGGGACACACTGAAGCTTTCTTT; cdr3_aa: CSVVGQGHTEAFF; clone_size: NA; d_call: NA; v_call: TRBV29-1; j_call: TRBJ1-1
cdr3_nt: TGTGCCATCAGTACCGGACAGGGGGTGTGGAGTGAAGCTTTCTTT; cdr3_aa: CAISTGQGVWSEAFF; clone_size: NA; d_call: TRBD1; v_call: TRBV10-3; j_call: TRBJ1-1
cdr3_nt: TGTGCCAGCAGGGACACAGGGGGTGCAAACGAAGCTTTCTTT; cdr3_aa: CASRDTGGANEAFF; clone_size: NA; d_call: TRBD1; v_call: TRBV10-2; j_call: TRBJ1-1
cdr3_nt: TGTGCCAGCAGCTCTGGAGTCGGGGTCCAAGAGACCCAGTACTTC; cdr3_aa: CASSSGVGVQETQYF; clone_size: once; d_call: NA; v_call: TRBV5-4; j_call: TRBJ2-5
cdr3_nt: TGTGCCAGTAGTAGGGGGAGCAATCGGCCCCAGCATTTT; cdr3_aa: CASSRGSNRPQHF; clone_size: NA; d_call: NA; v_call: TRBV19; j_call: TRBJ1-5
cdr3_nt: TGTGCCAGCAGGGTACAGGGGACAGGGGGAAACACTGAAGCTTTCTTT; cdr3_aa: CASRVQGTGGNTEAFF; clone_size: NA; d_call: TRBD1; v_call: TRBV7-9; j_call: TRBJ1-1
cdr3_nt: TGTGCCAGCAGCTCGGGGGGAGATTCACCCCTCCACTTT; cdr3_aa: CASSSGGDSPLHF; clone_size: many; d_call: NA; v_call: TRBV7-9; j_call: TRBJ1-6
cdr3_nt: TGTGCCAGCAGTGTTCCTAGCGGACTCCAAGAGACCCAGTACTTC; cdr3_aa: CASSVPSGLQETQYF; clone_size: NA; d_call: TRBD2; v_call: TRBV6-1; j_call: TRBJ2-5
cdr3_nt: TGCAGCGTTGATCTTCAACCAGGAGAGCAGTTCTTC; cdr3_aa: CSVDLQPGEQFF; clone_size: NA; d_call: NA; v_call: TRBV29-1; j_call: TRBJ2-1
cdr3_nt: TGTGCCAGCAGCATTGGGGCTAGCGGGAACCAAGAGACCCAGTACTTC; cdr3_aa: CASSIGASGNQETQYF; clone_size: many; d_call: TRBD2; v_call: TRBV7-9; j_call: TRBJ2-5
cdr3_nt: TGTGCCAGCAGTTATGACCCTCCGGGGGGAAACACCATATATTTT; cdr3_aa: CASSYDPPGGNTIYF; clone_size: few; d_call: NA; v_call: TRBV7-9; j_call: TRBJ1-3
cdr3_nt: TGCAGTGCCAAGCCTCTGACTGACTATGGCTACACCTTC; cdr3_aa: CSAKPLTDYGYTF; clone_size: many; d_call: NA; v_call: TRBV20-1; j_call: TRBJ1-2
cdr3_nt: TGTGCCAGTACAACGGTGCAGCCCGGGATGCGGAATGAAAAACTGTTTTTT; cdr3_aa: CASTTVQPGMRNEKLFF; clone_size: many; d_call: NA; v_call: TRBV19; j_call: TRBJ1-4
cdr3_nt: TGTGCCATCAGTGAGTCGAGGGACAGTCGTTCACCCCTCCACTTT; cdr3_aa: CAISESRDSRSPLHF; clone_size: NA; d_call: TRBD1; v_call: TRBV10-3; j_call: TRBJ1-6
cdr3_nt: TGCAGTGCTGCCCGCCGTTCAGGGTGGACTGAAGCTTTCTTT; cdr3_aa: CSAARRSGWTEAFF; clone_size: few; d_call: NA; v_call: TRBV20-1; j_call: TRBJ1-1
cdr3_nt: TGTGCCAGCAGTAAGGTGGACGGTGTGTACCAAGAGACCCAGTACTTC; cdr3_aa: CASSKVDGVYQETQYF; clone_size: NA; d_call: NA; v_call: TRBV2; j_call: TRBJ2-5
cdr3_nt: TGCAGTGCTAGCCCCAGGGGGCTTAGTGGAAACACCATATATTTT; cdr3_aa: CSASPRGLSGNTIYF; clone_size: NA; d_call: TRBD1; v_call: TRBV20-1; j_call: TRBJ1-3
cdr3_nt: TGTGCCAGCCGCCCTTACAGCGGGGGCTCCTACGAGCAGTACTTC; cdr3_aa: CASRPYSGGSYEQYF; clone_size: many; d_call: TRBD2; v_call: TRBV25-1; j_call: TRBJ2-7
cdr3_nt: TGCAGCGTGGTAGTCTCGGGAGGTAGCAATCAGCCCCAGTACTTC; cdr3_aa: CSVVVSGGSNQPQYF; clone_size: NA; d_call: TRBD2; v_call: TRBV29-1; j_call: TRBJ2-5
cdr3_nt: TGTGCCAGCAGCTTAACGCCACAGGGATCCTACGAGCAGTACTTC; cdr3_aa: CASSLTPQGSYEQYF; clone_size: few; d_call: NA; v_call: TRBV7-3; j_call: TRBJ2-7
cdr3_nt: TGTGCCAGCAGCTCCCCCAGGGGGCAGTACTTC; cdr3_aa: CASSSPRGQYF; clone_size: few; d_call: NA; v_call: TRBV7-2; j_call: TRBJ2-7
cdr3_nt: TGTGCCAGCCGCCGCCCAGGACAGTCGGGCACTGAAGCTTTCTTT; cdr3_aa: CASRRPGQSGTEAFF; clone_size: NA; d_call: NA; v_call: TRBV6-5; j_call: TRBJ1-1
cdr3_nt: TGTGCCAGCAGTGAAGGGGCTTTTTCCCCCCTCCACTTT; cdr3_aa: CASSEGAFSPLHF; clone_size: NA; d_call: NA; v_call: TRBV2; j_call: TRBJ1-6